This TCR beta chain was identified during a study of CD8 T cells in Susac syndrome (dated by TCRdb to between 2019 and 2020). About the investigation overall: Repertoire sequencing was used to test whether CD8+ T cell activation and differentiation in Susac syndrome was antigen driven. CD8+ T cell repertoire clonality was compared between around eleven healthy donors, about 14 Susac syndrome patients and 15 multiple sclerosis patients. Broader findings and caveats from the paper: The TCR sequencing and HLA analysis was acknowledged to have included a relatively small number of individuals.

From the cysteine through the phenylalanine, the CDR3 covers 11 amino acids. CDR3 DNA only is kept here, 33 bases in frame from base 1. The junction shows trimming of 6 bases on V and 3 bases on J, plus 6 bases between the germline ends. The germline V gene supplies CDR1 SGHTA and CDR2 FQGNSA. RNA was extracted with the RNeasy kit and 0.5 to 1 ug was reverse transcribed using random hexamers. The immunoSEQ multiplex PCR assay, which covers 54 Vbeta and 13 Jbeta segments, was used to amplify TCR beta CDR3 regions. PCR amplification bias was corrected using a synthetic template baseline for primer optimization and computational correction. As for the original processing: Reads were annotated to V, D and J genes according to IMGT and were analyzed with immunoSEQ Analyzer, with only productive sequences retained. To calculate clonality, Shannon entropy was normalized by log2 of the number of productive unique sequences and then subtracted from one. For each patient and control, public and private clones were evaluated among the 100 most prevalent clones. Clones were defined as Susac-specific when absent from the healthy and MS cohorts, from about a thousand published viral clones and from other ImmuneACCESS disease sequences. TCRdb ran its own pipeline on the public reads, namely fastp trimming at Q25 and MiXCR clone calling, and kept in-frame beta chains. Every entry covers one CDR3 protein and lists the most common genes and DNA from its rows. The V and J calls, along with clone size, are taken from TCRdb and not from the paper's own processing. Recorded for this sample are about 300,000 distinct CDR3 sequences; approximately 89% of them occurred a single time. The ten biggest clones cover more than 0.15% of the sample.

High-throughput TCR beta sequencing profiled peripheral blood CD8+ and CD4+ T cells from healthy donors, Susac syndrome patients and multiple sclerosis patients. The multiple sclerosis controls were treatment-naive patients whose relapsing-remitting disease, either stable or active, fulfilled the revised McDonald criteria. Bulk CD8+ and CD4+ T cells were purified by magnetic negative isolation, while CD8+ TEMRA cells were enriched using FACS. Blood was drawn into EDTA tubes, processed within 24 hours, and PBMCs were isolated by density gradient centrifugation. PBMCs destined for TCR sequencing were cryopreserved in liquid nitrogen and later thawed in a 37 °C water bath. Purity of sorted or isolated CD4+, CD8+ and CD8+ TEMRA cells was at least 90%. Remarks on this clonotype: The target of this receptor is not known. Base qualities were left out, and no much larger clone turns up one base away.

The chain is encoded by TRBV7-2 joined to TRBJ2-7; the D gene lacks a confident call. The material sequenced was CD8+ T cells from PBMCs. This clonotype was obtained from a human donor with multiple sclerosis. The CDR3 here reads CASRALYEQYF. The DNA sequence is TGTGCCAGCAGGGCCCTCTACGAGCAGTACTTC.